The rows below give T cell receptor beta chains drawn from one sample of a study of blood T cell repertoires in COVID-19. TCRdb's copy holds only in-frame clones and misses some; the assay was immunoSEQ multiplex PCR. The sample has some 270,000 clones, around nine tenths seen once; the top ten hold around 0.8%. Sequencing input: peripheral blood. All receptors derive from a man aged 25-45 years with acute or convalescent COVID-19. CDR3s include the opening cysteine and the closing phenylalanine or tryptophan. A D gene is named only where the DNA matches it firmly. Rows may omit the clone size; those that give it use once, few, many or a size class.

d_call: -; j_call: TRBJ1-5; clone_size: -; v_call: TRBV27; cdr3_nt: TGTGCCAGCAGTCCTGGACAGTTCAATCAGCCCCAGCATTTT; cdr3_aa: CASSPGQFNQPQHF
d_call: TRBD1; j_call: TRBJ1-3; clone_size: -; v_call: TRBV19; cdr3_nt: TGTGCCAGTAGTTCCCAGGACAGGGCTGGAAACACCATATATTTT; cdr3_aa: CASSSQDRAGNTIYF
d_call: -; j_call: TRBJ1-1; clone_size: -; v_call: TRBV30; cdr3_nt: TGTGCCTGGGAAGGGACACCATTAGCTCGAGCTTTCTTT; cdr3_aa: CAWEGTPLARAFF
d_call: -; j_call: TRBJ1-1; clone_size: -; v_call: TRBV12-3/TRBV12-4; cdr3_nt: TGTGCCACCCGTCGAGGGCAGAACACTGAAGCTTTCTTT; cdr3_aa: CATRRGQNTEAFF
d_call: -; j_call: TRBJ1-2; clone_size: few; v_call: TRBV6-1; cdr3_nt: TGTGCCAGCAGTGAAGGGGGAGACTATGGCTACACCTTC; cdr3_aa: CASSEGGDYGYTF
d_call: -; j_call: TRBJ1-6; clone_size: -; v_call: TRBV25-1; cdr3_nt: TGTGCCAGCAGTGGAGGAGGGTGGACACCCCTCCACTTT; cdr3_aa: CASSGGGWTPLHF
d_call: -; j_call: TRBJ1-4; clone_size: -; v_call: TRBV11-2; cdr3_nt: TGTGCCAGCAGCTGGGCGAGTGAAAAACTGTTTTTT; cdr3_aa: CASSWASEKLFF
d_call: -; j_call: TRBJ1-2; clone_size: -; v_call: TRBV12-3/TRBV12-4; cdr3_nt: TGTGCCAGCAGTTTGGAGGGGTGGGATGGCTACACCTTC; cdr3_aa: CASSLEGWDGYTF
d_call: -; j_call: TRBJ2-7; clone_size: -; v_call: TRBV11-2; cdr3_nt: TGTGCCAGCAGCTCGTGGCCCTCAGGTCTCTCCTACGAGCAGTACTTC; cdr3_aa: CASSSWPSGLSYEQYF
d_call: -; j_call: TRBJ1-6; clone_size: -; v_call: TRBV5-1; cdr3_nt: TGCGCCAGCAGCCCAACCGTGGCGGGGAGCTCCTATAATTCACCCCTCCACTTT; cdr3_aa: CASSPTVAGSSYNSPLHF
d_call: TRBD1; j_call: TRBJ1-2; clone_size: -; v_call: TRBV7-2; cdr3_nt: TGTGCCAGCAGCCGGGGACAGGGGGCGCGTGGCTACACCTTC; cdr3_aa: CASSRGQGARGYTF
d_call: TRBD1; j_call: TRBJ2-1; clone_size: -; v_call: TRBV18; cdr3_nt: TGTGCCAGCGGACAGGGCATATACAATGAGCAGTTCTTC; cdr3_aa: CASGQGIYNEQFF
d_call: -; j_call: TRBJ1-5; clone_size: -; v_call: TRBV27; cdr3_nt: TGTGCCAGCAGTAGTTTCGGAGGGCCCCAGCATTTT; cdr3_aa: CASSSFGGPQHF
d_call: TRBD1; j_call: TRBJ1-4; clone_size: -; v_call: TRBV7-2; cdr3_nt: TGTGCCAGCAGCTCGGGGCAGGGGGTGGAAAAACTGTTTTTT; cdr3_aa: CASSSGQGVEKLFF
d_call: TRBD1; j_call: TRBJ1-5; clone_size: -; v_call: TRBV30; cdr3_nt: TGTGCCTGGAGTTCACAGGGGGCCCAGCCCCAGCATTTT; cdr3_aa: CAWSSQGAQPQHF
d_call: -; j_call: TRBJ1-2; clone_size: -; v_call: TRBV4-1; cdr3_nt: TGCGCCAGCAGCAATACCGACGGGATTTATGGCTACACCTTC; cdr3_aa: CASSNTDGIYGYTF
d_call: -; j_call: TRBJ1-2; clone_size: -; v_call: TRBV28; cdr3_nt: TGTGCCAGCAGTTTGAACTCTCGAACTGGCTACACCTTC; cdr3_aa: CASSLNSRTGYTF
d_call: TRBD1; j_call: TRBJ1-5; clone_size: -; v_call: TRBV19; cdr3_nt: TGTGCCAGTAGTATGGCGGGACAGGGTCATCAGCCCCAGCATTTT; cdr3_aa: CASSMAGQGHQPQHF
d_call: TRBD1; j_call: TRBJ1-1; clone_size: -; v_call: TRBV19; cdr3_nt: TGTGCCAGTAGTTCAGACAGGGGAGCCAATGAAGCTTTCTTT; cdr3_aa: CASSSDRGANEAFF
d_call: -; j_call: TRBJ1-1; clone_size: few; v_call: TRBV19; cdr3_nt: TGTGCCAGTAGTACCTTCAGGGGGAACACTGAAGCTTTCTTT; cdr3_aa: CASSTFRGNTEAFF
d_call: -; j_call: TRBJ2-3; clone_size: -; v_call: TRBV29-1; cdr3_nt: TGCAGCGGTTCCCCAGGCGTAGATACGCAGTATTTT; cdr3_aa: CSGSPGVDTQYF
d_call: -; j_call: TRBJ2-2; clone_size: -; v_call: TRBV28; cdr3_nt: TGTGCCAGCGGAGGGGTACCCGGGGAGCTGTTTTTT; cdr3_aa: CASGGVPGELFF
d_call: -; j_call: TRBJ2-2; clone_size: -; v_call: TRBV11-2; cdr3_nt: TGTGCCAGCAGCTCGCTGTGGAGTTCCGGGGAGCTGTTTTTT; cdr3_aa: CASSSLWSSGELFF
d_call: TRBD2; j_call: TRBJ2-3; clone_size: -; v_call: TRBV28; cdr3_nt: TGTGCCAGCAGATATTATAGCGGGGGGGCGTGGAGCACAGATACGCAGTATTTT; cdr3_aa: CASRYYSGGAWSTDTQYF
d_call: -; j_call: TRBJ2-7; clone_size: -; v_call: TRBV4-1; cdr3_nt: TGCGCCAGCAGCCAAGATGGGCGGGGACGGGCCTACGAGCAGTACTTC; cdr3_aa: CASSQDGRGRAYEQYF
d_call: TRBD2; j_call: TRBJ2-5; clone_size: -; v_call: TRBV19; cdr3_nt: TGTGCCAGTAGTATTAAATCTAGCGGGGCGGAGACCCAGTACTTC; cdr3_aa: CASSIKSSGAETQYF
d_call: -; j_call: TRBJ2-7; clone_size: -; v_call: TRBV20-1; cdr3_nt: TGCAGTGCCAGTAGGGGATTCGACTACGAGCAGTACTTC; cdr3_aa: CSASRGFDYEQYF
d_call: -; j_call: TRBJ1-1; clone_size: -; v_call: TRBV30; cdr3_nt: TGTGCCTGGAGTGTTAGCTTTCCTGAAGCTTTCTTT; cdr3_aa: CAWSVSFPEAFF
d_call: -; j_call: TRBJ1-2; clone_size: -; v_call: TRBV28; cdr3_nt: TGTGCCAGCAGACGACCGGGATCGGTAGGCTACACCTTC; cdr3_aa: CASRRPGSVGYTF
d_call: -; j_call: TRBJ2-7; clone_size: -; v_call: TRBV11-3; cdr3_nt: TGTGCCAGCAGCTTAGGGTCTGTCGGCGAGAGGGAGCAGTACTTC; cdr3_aa: CASSLGSVGEREQYF
d_call: TRBD1; j_call: TRBJ1-2; clone_size: -; v_call: TRBV2; cdr3_nt: TGTGCCAGCACCGGGACAGGGGTTGGTGGCTACACCTTC; cdr3_aa: CASTGTGVGGYTF
d_call: -; j_call: TRBJ2-6; clone_size: once; v_call: TRBV11-1; cdr3_nt: TGTGCCAGCAGCTTAGATAGGGCCAACGTCCTGACTTTC; cdr3_aa: CASSLDRANVLTF
d_call: -; j_call: TRBJ1-2; clone_size: -; v_call: TRBV4-1; cdr3_nt: TGCGCCAGCAGCCAAGCCCCTACCGGGGAGGGGGGCTATGGCTACACCTTC; cdr3_aa: CASSQAPTGEGGYGYTF
d_call: -; j_call: TRBJ1-5; clone_size: -; v_call: TRBV28; cdr3_nt: TGTGCCAGCAGTTCATGGTCAGGGAATGTCAATCAGCCCCAGCATTTT; cdr3_aa: CASSSWSGNVNQPQHF
d_call: TRBD1; j_call: TRBJ2-3; clone_size: -; v_call: TRBV28; cdr3_nt: TGTGCCAGTCGGACAGGGGGCACAGATACGCAGTATTTT; cdr3_aa: CASRTGGTDTQYF
d_call: -; j_call: TRBJ2-5; clone_size: -; v_call: TRBV28; cdr3_nt: TGTGCCAGCAGTTTATACCGGGAGACCCAGTACTTC; cdr3_aa: CASSLYRETQYF
d_call: TRBD1; j_call: TRBJ1-6; clone_size: -; v_call: TRBV5-4; cdr3_nt: TGTGCCAGCAGCCCCGGGACAGGGACCTATAATTCACCCCTCCACTTT; cdr3_aa: CASSPGTGTYNSPLHF
d_call: -; j_call: TRBJ2-1; clone_size: few; v_call: TRBV6-4; cdr3_nt: TGTGCCAGCAGTGACTCGAGTCGGGGTGAGCAGTTCTTC; cdr3_aa: CASSDSSRGEQFF
d_call: -; j_call: TRBJ2-7; clone_size: -; v_call: TRBV6-5; cdr3_nt: TGTGCCAGCAGTTACTCGATTTTGGCCTCCGAGCAGTACTTC; cdr3_aa: CASSYSILASEQYF
d_call: TRBD1; j_call: TRBJ1-1; clone_size: few; v_call: TRBV5-1; cdr3_nt: TGCGCCAGCAGCCCTGGACAGGGCTTGGGGACTGAAGCTTTCTTT; cdr3_aa: CASSPGQGLGTEAFF
d_call: -; j_call: TRBJ1-1; clone_size: few; v_call: TRBV29-1; cdr3_nt: TGCAGCGGAGGGTTCCGGGGAACTGAAGCTTTCTTT; cdr3_aa: CSGGFRGTEAFF
d_call: -; j_call: TRBJ2-3; clone_size: -; v_call: TRBV5-4; cdr3_nt: TGTGCCAGCAGCTCCCCTATGGGGGGGCAAAGGACAGATACGCAGTATTTT; cdr3_aa: CASSSPMGGQRTDTQYF
d_call: -; j_call: TRBJ1-1; clone_size: -; v_call: TRBV19; cdr3_nt: TGTGCCAGTAGTAAGGTAGGGGTTTCTGAAGCTTTCTTT; cdr3_aa: CASSKVGVSEAFF
d_call: -; j_call: TRBJ2-6; clone_size: few; v_call: TRBV28; cdr3_nt: TGTGCCAGCAGTTTATTGAGGACTGGGGCCAACGTCCTGACTTTC; cdr3_aa: CASSLLRTGANVLTF
d_call: TRBD2; j_call: TRBJ2-1; clone_size: -; v_call: TRBV19; cdr3_nt: TGTGCCAGTAGTTCTCCACTAGCGGGAGGGCCCGATGAGCAGTTCTTC; cdr3_aa: CASSSPLAGGPDEQFF
d_call: TRBD2; j_call: TRBJ2-2; clone_size: -; v_call: TRBV13; cdr3_nt: TGTGCCAGCAGACGAATGAACCCCCTGACTAGCGGGGGAGGGAACACCGGGGAGCTGTTTTTT; cdr3_aa: CASRRMNPLTSGGGNTGELFF
d_call: -; j_call: TRBJ2-7; clone_size: -; v_call: TRBV23-1; cdr3_nt: TGCGCCAGCAGTCAATCACCCTGGGGGCCCGCTTGGAACGAGCAGTACTTC; cdr3_aa: CASSQSPWGPAWNEQYF
d_call: TRBD1; j_call: TRBJ1-5; clone_size: -; v_call: TRBV6-4; cdr3_nt: TGTGCCAGCAGCAGGACAGGGAAGCGTCCGAGGAGCAATCAGCCCCAGCATTTT; cdr3_aa: CASSRTGKRPRSNQPQHF
d_call: -; j_call: TRBJ2-4; clone_size: -; v_call: TRBV29-1; cdr3_nt: TGCCCCCCACTTGAGGCCAAAAACATTCAGTACTTC; cdr3_aa: CPPLEAKNIQYF
d_call: TRBD1; j_call: TRBJ1-6; clone_size: once; v_call: TRBV28; cdr3_nt: TGTGCCAGCACCGATGTTAGGGACAGGGGCCATTCACCCCTCCACTTT; cdr3_aa: CASTDVRDRGHSPLHF
d_call: -; j_call: TRBJ2-6; clone_size: -; v_call: TRBV7-7; cdr3_nt: TGTGCTAGCAGCTTAGGGGCTTCTGGGGCCAACGTCCTGACTTTC; cdr3_aa: CASSLGASGANVLTF
d_call: TRBD1; j_call: TRBJ1-2; clone_size: -; v_call: TRBV28; cdr3_nt: TGTGCCAGCAGTTCCGGGACAGACAACTATGGCTACACCTTC; cdr3_aa: CASSSGTDNYGYTF
d_call: TRBD1; j_call: TRBJ1-2; clone_size: -; v_call: TRBV4-1; cdr3_nt: TGCGCCAGCAGCCAAAACCCCAGGGGGGAGTACTATGGCTACACCTTC; cdr3_aa: CASSQNPRGEYYGYTF
d_call: TRBD1; j_call: TRBJ2-7; clone_size: -; v_call: TRBV19; cdr3_nt: TGTGCCAGTAGTATTGGGACAGGGGGTATCTACGAGCAGTACTTC; cdr3_aa: CASSIGTGGIYEQYF
d_call: -; j_call: TRBJ2-5; clone_size: -; v_call: TRBV7-9; cdr3_nt: TGTGCCAGCAGCTTAGACTACGCCCAAGAGACCCAGTACTTC; cdr3_aa: CASSLDYAQETQYF
d_call: TRBD1; j_call: TRBJ2-2; clone_size: -; v_call: TRBV12-5; cdr3_nt: TGTGCTAGTGGTTCGGGACAGGGGGCCGGCGGGGAGCTGTTTTTT; cdr3_aa: CASGSGQGAGGELFF
d_call: TRBD1; j_call: TRBJ2-3; clone_size: -; v_call: TRBV20-1; cdr3_nt: TGCAGTGCTAGTGAAGGGGGCTTGACAGATACGCAGTATTTT; cdr3_aa: CSASEGGLTDTQYF